A single sample is the source of the 30 T cell receptor beta chains below, sequenced in a study of patients and donors after allogeneic stem cell transplantation. TCRdb redid the calling of the RT-PCR reads with MiXCR, one entry per CDR3 protein. The repertoire holds over 350,000 distinct CDR3 sequences, with roughly 16% as singletons. Material: blood, either unsorted or a sorted T cell fraction (not recorded which). Receptors originate from a human donor who was either an allogeneic HSCT recipient or a stem cell or donor lymphocyte infusion donor (not recorded which). It is not recorded whose cells these are; they may come from a transplant donor.

There are many counts of this clonotype. The germline gene is not matched at one end of the junction; a read error may be the cause. The gene calls are TRBV5-1 and TRBJ2-7; 11 bases map to TRBD1. This CDR3 spans 14 amino acids. CDR1 and CDR2 (germline): SGHRS, YFSETQ. The CDR3 coding sequence is TGTGCCAGCAGCCCGGACAGGGGGCTGTACGAGCAGTACTTC. Amino acid sequence: CASSPDRGLYEQYF.

This clonotype was found a few times. The rearrangement links TRBV3-1 to TRBJ2-1, with D hard to call. V dropped 2 bases and J dropped 9 bases, with 5 bases sitting between them. Germline V gene sequence: CDR1 LGHDT, CDR2 YNNKEL (reference sequence). The CDR3 consists of 11 residues. CDR3 bases: TGTGCCAGCAGCCAACGCGTTGAGCAGTTCTTC. Translated: CASSQRVEQFF.

The chain recombines TRBV6-5 with TRBJ1-1, with a weak D call TRBD1 (6 bases). There are 12 residues in the CDR3. The germline V gene has CDR1 MNHEY and CDR2 SVGAGI. V lost 5 bases and J lost 8, with 12 bases in between. The CDR3 DNA is TGTGCCAGCAGTCCCCAGGGGTTAGAAGCTTTCTTT. Its translation: CASSPQGLEAFF.

At least ten counts were recorded for this clonotype. The chain uses TRBV5-5 and TRBJ2-2; D call uncertain. The CDR3 loop spans 16 amino acids. From germline, CDR1 is SGHKS and CDR2 YYEKEE (reference sequence). The V end lost 1 base, the J end lost 5 bases, and 15 bases lay between the germline ends. This CDR3 is CASSLTSPAWTGELFF. The DNA of the CDR3 is TGTGCCAGCAGCTTGACGTCCCCCGCGTGGACCGGGGAGCTGTTTTTT.

The V and J genes are TRBV25-1 and TRBJ1-3; no definite D call. Trimming stripped 2 bases from V and 0 bases from J, with 8 bases between. This CDR3 has 15 amino acids. Germline V gene data show CDR1 as MGHDK and CDR2 as SYGVNS. CDR3 DNA sequence: TGTGCCAGCAGTGAACCCGGTAACTCTGGAAACACCATATATTTT. This translates into CASSEPGNSGNTIYF.

This clonotype was counted a single time. The chain couples TRBV5-1 to TRBJ2-1, with D hard to call. Germline assignment: CDR1 SGHRS and CDR2 YFSETQ. The CDR3 sequence is 12 residues long. V lost 4 bases, J lost 8 bases, and 10 bases lay in between. The CDR3 nucleotides are TGCGCCAGCAGCCGCCCCGGCTATGAGCAGTTCTTC. Encoded protein: CASSRPGYEQFF.

The genes are TRBV12-3 or TRBV12-4 and TRBJ1-2; D is ambiguous. The CDR3 contains 13 residues. V lost 5 bases to trimming and J lost 6 bases, with 13 bases between them. The CDR3 protein is CASSGVGEDGYTF. In DNA, the CDR3 is TGTGCCAGCAGTGGGGTCGGAGAGGATGGCTACACCTTC.

This clonotype has a count of ten or more. The rearrangement links TRBV10-3 to TRBJ1-2; 7 bases agree with TRBD1. The CDR3 is 13 residues long. In germline, CDR1 is ENHRY, CDR2 SYGVKD. V trimming: 7 bases; J trimming: 1 base; junction bases outside the gene matches: 3. The CDR3 sequence is CAITQGVNYGYTF. The CDR3 DNA reads TGTGCCATCACCCAGGGGGTTAACTATGGCTACACCTTC.

This clonotype has more than one count but fewer than ten. The rearrangement uses TRBV2 and TRBJ2-3; the D gene is possibly TRBD2 (6 bases). The V gene lost 7 bases and the J gene lost 0 bases, with 8 bases spanning the gap. This CDR3 spans 13 amino acids. CDR1 is SNHLY and CDR2 is FYNNEI in the germline V gene. CDR3 amino acids: CASKGTSTDTQYF. CDR3 sequence (DNA): TGTGCCAGCAAAGGGACTAGCACAGATACGCAGTATTTT.

The rearrangement links TRBV7-3 to TRBJ2-3; 11 nucleotides match TRBD2. Germline V gene data show CDR1 as SGHTA and CDR2 as FQGTGA. CDR3 length: 17 residues. V lost 4 bases to trimming and J lost 4 bases; unmatched junction nucleotides: 10. The CDR3 sequence is CASSSRTSGSRPDTQYF. DNA of the CDR3: TGTGCCAGCAGCTCAAGAACTAGCGGGAGTCGCCCAGATACGCAGTATTTT.

This chain joins TRBV7-9 and TRBJ2-1; tentative D call: TRBD2 (6 bases). Germline V gene lookup returns CDR1 SEHNR and CDR2 FQNEAQ (reference sequence). Trimming shortened V by 5 bases and J by 8 bases, and 19 bases separated the two germline ends. The CDR3 extends over 15 amino acids. The CDR3 spells CASSPTRLELDEQFF. CDR3 sequence (DNA): TGTGCCAGCAGCCCGACACGACTAGAGTTGGATGAGCAGTTCTTC.

There are a few counts of this clonotype. The chain joins TRBV7-6 to TRBJ2-2; D is possibly TRBD1 (6 bases). CDR3 length equals 14 residues. V lost 5 bases, J lost 1 base, and 8 bases lay in between. Germline CDR1 reads SGHVS; CDR2 reads FNYEAQ. In DNA, the CDR3 is TGTGCCAGCAGCAAGACAGGGAACACCGGGGAGCTGTTTTTT. It encodes CASSKTGNTGELFF.

The chain joins TRBV12-3 or TRBV12-4 to TRBJ2-7, with D unclear. Trimming took off 2 bases at V and 2 bases at J, with 16 bases between the two ends. The CDR3 consists of 16 residues. The CDR3 is CASSLFGQRGPYEQYF. Written as DNA, the CDR3 is TGTGCCAGCAGTTTATTCGGCCAGAGAGGACCCTACGAGCAGTACTTC.

This clonotype has just a few counts. The chain employs TRBV5-6 and TRBJ2-3; TRBD2 agrees at 14 bases. Trimming at V came to 3 bases and at J to 4 bases, leaving 7 bases not matched to a gene. The V gene's germline CDR1 is SGHDT and CDR2 YYEEEE. This CDR3 is built from 17 residues. In DNA, the CDR3 is TGTGCCAGCAGCTCGCAGACTAGCGGGAGGGCGCCAGATACGCAGTATTTT. Residues: CASSSQTSGRAPDTQYF.

This clonotype has only a few counts. V and J are TRBV20-1 and TRBJ1-2; a possible D gene is TRBD1 (5 bases). V lost 7 bases to trimming and J lost 5 bases, with 14 bases between them. The V gene's germline CDR1 is DFQATT and CDR2 SNEGSKA (reference sequence). The CDR3 is made up of 12 amino acids. CDR3 in DNA: TGCAGTGGCTTCACGGGGGATTATGGCTACACCTTC. Translation gives CSGFTGDYGYTF.

This clonotype was detected a few times. The J gene is TRBJ2-2, the V gene TRBV18; 7 nucleotides match TRBD1. CDR1 is KGHSH, CDR2 LQKENI, per germline. This CDR3 region has 16 residues. Trimming at V came to 2 bases and at J to 4 bases, leaving 7 bases not matched to a gene. The chain's CDR3 is CASSPEGAWSTGELFF. CDR3 DNA: TGTGCCAGCTCACCAGAGGGGGCTTGGAGCACCGGGGAGCTGTTTTTT.

The chain has TRBV12-3 or TRBV12-4 and TRBJ2-1; D remains unclear. V lost 1 base to trimming and J lost 10 bases, with 8 bases between them. There are 12 residues in the CDR3. This CDR3 reads CASSLGKGEQFF. In nucleotides, the CDR3 is TGTGCCAGCAGTTTAGGGAAAGGGGAGCAGTTCTTC.

The chain joins TRBV4-2 to TRBJ2-1, with D possibly being TRBD2 (7 bases). The length of the CDR3 is 15 residues. The ends were cut back, 1 base at V and 8 bases at J, with 15 bases in the middle. Germline values: CDR1 LGHNA, CDR2 YNFKEQ. This chain's CDR3 is CASSQGGRGRDEQFF. CDR3 bases: TGTGCCAGCAGCCAAGGGGGGCGAGGGAGGGATGAGCAGTTCTTC.

The V and J genes are TRBV7-3 and TRBJ2-2; 13 positions agree with TRBD2. The trim removed 3 bases at V and 0 bases at J, leaving 4 bases unmatched. CDR1 is SGHTA, CDR2 FQGTGA, per germline. The CDR3 consists of 18 residues. CDR3 nucleotides: TGTGCCAGCAGCTTCGGACTAGCGGGGGCCGCGAACACCGGGGAGCTGTTTTTT. Translation gives CASSFGLAGAANTGELFF.

The chain recombines TRBV20-1 with TRBJ1-6; tentative D call: TRBD1 (5 bases). This CDR3 spans 14 amino acids. Trimming left V 5 bases short and J 10 bases short, with 18 bases between. The germline gives CDR1 DFQATT, CDR2 SNEGSKA (reference sequence). CDR3 region: CSALFGTAGSPLHF. CDR3 in DNA: TGCAGTGCTCTATTCGGGACGGCCGGATCACCCCTCCACTTT.

The CDR3, as DNA: TGTGCCAGCAGCTTGGGGGATCATCAAGGGGAGACCCAGTACTTC. This codes for CASSLGDHQGETQYF. This sequence joins TRBV5-4 and TRBJ2-5, with D uncertain. This CDR3 comprises 15 residues. Germline V gene sequence: CDR1 SGHNT, CDR2 YYREEE (reference sequence). Between the trimmed V and J ends, which lost 0 bases and 5 bases, there was a span of 14 bases. Looking up the rest from reference TRBV5-4 and TRBJ2-5 gives the full variable domain: ETGVTQSPTHLIKTRGQQVTLRCSSQSGHNTVSWYQQALGQGPQFIFQYYREEENGRGNFPPRFSGLQFPNYSSELNVNALELDDSALYLCASSLGDHQGETQYFGPGTRLLVL.

This clonotype was picked up a small number of times. The V gene is TRBV3-1, the J gene TRBJ2-5; a possible D gene is TRBD1 (6 bases). V lost 6 bases and J lost 1, with 15 bases in between. The CDR3 extends over 15 amino acids. Looked up from germline, CDR1 is LGHDT and CDR2 is YNNKEL (reference sequence). CDR3 residues: CASRATGRRQETQYF. CDR3 in DNA: TGTGCCAGCAGGGCGACAGGACGTCGCCAAGAGACCCAGTACTTC.

The rearrangement uses TRBV29-1 and TRBJ1-4; TRBD1 is a possible D gene (5 bases). Germline V gene sequence: CDR1 SQVTM, CDR2 ANQGSEA. V shed 0 bases and J shed 10 bases, with 9 bases lying between them. The CDR3 consists of 12 residues. The CDR3 DNA follows: TGCAGCGTTGAAGAGCCGGGACGAAAACTGTTTTTT. Translating gives CSVEEPGRKLFF.

The chain links TRBV3-1 to TRBJ1-5; D uncertain. Germline-derived CDR1 and CDR2 are LGHDT and YNNKEL (reference sequence). CDR3 length: 12 residues. V dropped 4 bases and J dropped 9 bases, with 10 bases sitting between them. CDR3 region: CASSPSLGPQHF. As DNA, the CDR3 is TGTGCCAGCAGCCCCTCTTTGGGGCCCCAGCATTTT. The variable domain in full, completed from reference TRBV3-1 and TRBJ1-5, reads DTAVSQTPKYLVTQMGNDKSIKCEQNLGHDTMYWYKQDSKKFLKIMFSYNNKELIINETVPNRFSPKSPDKAHLNLHINSLELGDSAVYFCASSPSLGPQHFGDGTRLSIL.

This clonotype turned up a few times. This chain connects TRBV7-9 to TRBJ1-5; no clear D. Germline-derived CDR1 and CDR2 are SEHNR and FQNEAQ (reference sequence). The CDR3 covers 15 residues. V lost 5 bases and J 0 bases, leaving 11 bases between the germline ends. CDR3 DNA: TGTGCCAGCAGCCGGACTGAAAATAGCAATCAGCCCCAGCATTTT. Encoded protein: CASSRTENSNQPQHF.

This clonotype has only a few counts. The chain joins TRBV6-2 or TRBV6-3 to TRBJ1-2, with TRBD1 as a possible D gene (6 bases). Germline CDR1 reads MNHEY; CDR2 reads SVGEGT. Trimming stripped 5 bases from V and 3 bases from J, with 16 bases between. The CDR3 contains 15 residues. The CDR3 protein is CASSHPWTVDYGYTF. CDR3 DNA: TGTGCCAGCAGTCACCCTTGGACAGTTGACTATGGCTACACCTTC.

The V and J genes are TRBV27 and TRBJ2-1, with D possibly being TRBD1 or TRBD2 (5 bases each). V lost 3 bases to trimming and J lost 4 bases, with 16 bases between them. The CDR3 is 16 residues long. CDR1 and CDR2 from the germline V gene are MNHEY and SMNVEV (reference sequence). CDR3 nucleotide sequence: TGTGCCAGCAGTTTTGGGACCCAGGGTATGTACAATGAGCAGTTCTTC. Its protein is CASSFGTQGMYNEQFF.

The chain is built from TRBV18 and TRBJ2-5; D is perhaps TRBD1 (6 bases). The CDR3 runs 13 residues. V was trimmed by 0 bases and J by 5 bases, leaving 7 bases between them. Per the germline V gene, CDR1 is KGHSH and CDR2 is LQKENI. CDR3 loop: CASSPPGAETQYF. The CDR3 nucleotides read TGTGCCAGCTCACCACCGGGGGCTGAGACCCAGTACTTC.

This clonotype turned up a few times. V and J are TRBV7-9 and TRBJ1-4; 10 bases line up with TRBD1. The trim removed 5 bases at V and 10 bases at J, leaving 10 bases unmatched. From germline, CDR1 is SEHNR and CDR2 FQNEAQ (reference sequence). This CDR3 has 15 residues. As DNA, the CDR3 is TGTGCCAGCAGCGCCCCGGGACAGGGGATGGGAAAACTGTTTTTT. Translated: CASSAPGQGMGKLFF.

This clonotype was seen repeatedly, ten times or more. The rearrangement links TRBV5-1 to TRBJ2-7, with a possible D match to TRBD1 (5 bases). The CDR3 contains 13 residues. Trimming pared 1 base from V and 5 bases from J, leaving 10 bases between. Germline values: CDR1 SGHRS, CDR2 YFSETQ. DNA of the CDR3: TGCGCCAGCAGCTTGACAGGTAAAAACGAGCAGTACTTC. Amino acid sequence: CASSLTGKNEQYF.